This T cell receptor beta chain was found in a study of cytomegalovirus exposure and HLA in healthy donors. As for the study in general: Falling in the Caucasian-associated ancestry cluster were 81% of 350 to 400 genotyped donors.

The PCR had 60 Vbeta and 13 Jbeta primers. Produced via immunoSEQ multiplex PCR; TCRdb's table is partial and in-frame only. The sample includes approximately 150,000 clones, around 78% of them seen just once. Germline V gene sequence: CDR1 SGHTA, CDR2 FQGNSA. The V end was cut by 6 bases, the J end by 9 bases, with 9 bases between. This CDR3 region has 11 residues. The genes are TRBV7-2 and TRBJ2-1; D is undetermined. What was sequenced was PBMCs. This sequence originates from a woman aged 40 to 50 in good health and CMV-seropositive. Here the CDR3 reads CASRQTSEQFF. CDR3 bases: TGTGCCAGCAGGCAAACAAGTGAGCAGTTCTTC. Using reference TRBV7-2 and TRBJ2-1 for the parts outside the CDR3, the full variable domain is GAGVSQSPSNKVTEKGKDVELRCDPISGHTALYWYRQSLGQGLEFLIYFQGNSAPDKSGLPSDRFSAERTGGSVSTLTIQRTQQEDSAVYLCASRQTSEQFFGPGTRLTVL.